The source of this TCR beta chain is a study of radiation and T cells in renal cell carcinoma. Study-level points and caveats: Without pretreatment biopsies, baseline tumor clonotype presence was undetermined. Top tumor clonotypes rose in blood 2 weeks post-radiation, then contracted.

J lost 5 bases, V lost 6 bases, and 13 bases had no gene match. Per the germline V gene, CDR1 is KGHSH and CDR2 is LQKENI. The CDR3 covers 15 residues. Time point indicated: blood 2 weeks post-SBRT. As for treatment: 15 Gy SBRT to primary tumor, nephrectomy 4 weeks later. Radiation-treated patients gave blood at baseline, week 2 and week 4. Clear cell pathology was present in this patient's renal cell carcinoma. Only in-frame clones appear in the TCRdb table, and some are missing; sequencing was by immunoSEQ multiplex PCR. Of 120,000 or so clones detected, about four fifths appear once; the ten largest clones hold roughly 6.2%. This clone has a single count. Its target is not known.

The sample here was blood, taken from a patient whose treatment included radiotherapy and nephrectomy. This chain uses TRBV18 with TRBJ2-7, with TRBD2 matching over 7 bases. The receptor was derived from a middle-aged man with renal cell carcinoma. CDR3 sequence (DNA): TGTGCCAGCTCCCAGGCGCCAGCCCGGGGGGACGAGCAGTACTTC. It yields the protein CASSQAPARGDEQYF.